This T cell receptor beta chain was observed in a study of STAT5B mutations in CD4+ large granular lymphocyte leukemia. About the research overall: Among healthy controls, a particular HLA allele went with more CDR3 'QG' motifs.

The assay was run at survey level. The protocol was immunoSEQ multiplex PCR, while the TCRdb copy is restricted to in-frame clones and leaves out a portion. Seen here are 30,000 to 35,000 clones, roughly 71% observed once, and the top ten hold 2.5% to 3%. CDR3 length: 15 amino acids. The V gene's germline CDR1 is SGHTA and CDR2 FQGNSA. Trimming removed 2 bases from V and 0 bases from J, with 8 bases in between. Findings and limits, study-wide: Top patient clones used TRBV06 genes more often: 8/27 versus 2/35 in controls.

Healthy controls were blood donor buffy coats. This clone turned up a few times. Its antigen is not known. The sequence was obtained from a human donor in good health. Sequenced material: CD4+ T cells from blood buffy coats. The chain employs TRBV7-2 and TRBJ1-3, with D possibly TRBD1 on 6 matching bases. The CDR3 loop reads CASSLQGFSGNTIYF. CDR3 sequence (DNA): TGTGCCAGCAGCTTACAGGGGTTCTCTGGAAACACCATATATTTT.